The 8 T cell receptor beta chains listed next were all sequenced from one sample in a study of T-cell memory formation after mild COVID-19. Each CDR3 protein is one row after TCRdb ran MiXCR on the 5' RACE reads. Of 25,000 to 35,000 distinct CDR3 sequences listed, 20% to 25% are singletons. Sequencing was carried out using PBMCs or a T cell subset sorted from them (not recorded which). These receptors were obtained from an adult who had mild COVID-19 (a few samples of this study predate the infection). Cell type and time point are not known.

The chain couples TRBV14 to TRBJ1-2; the match to TRBD1 covers 9 bases. The CDR3 totals 13 residues. J was trimmed by 2 bases and V by 5 bases; bases with no gene match: 0. Germline CDR1 is SGHDN and CDR2 is FVKESK. CDR3 DNA: TGTGCCAGCAGCGGGACAGGGAACTATGGCTACACCTTC. It specifies CASSGTGNYGYTF.

This clonotype was seen repeatedly, ten times or more. The V call is TRBV12-3 or TRBV12-4, the J call TRBJ1-2; the D gene is possibly TRBD1 (5 bases). This CDR3 has 11 amino acids. V shed 6 bases and J shed 8 bases, with 10 bases lying between them. The CDR3 bases are TGTGCCAGCAGCCTAGGGGACGGCTACACCTTC. Translated: CASSLGDGYTF.

This clonotype has at least ten counts. The rearrangement joins TRBV12-3 or TRBV12-4 to TRBJ1-6; D uncertain. This CDR3 is built from 16 residues. Trimming took 4 bases from V and 10 from J, leaving 20 bases between them. CDR3 nucleotide sequence: TGTGCCAGCAGTTCTGATGAGCGGCTTGTTGACTCACCCCTCCACTTT. Protein sequence: CASSSDERLVDSPLHF.

This clonotype appeared many times. The J gene is TRBJ2-7, the V gene TRBV20-1; TRBD1 is a possible D gene (6 bases). V dropped 5 bases and J dropped 5 bases, with 10 bases sitting between them. Per germline, CDR1 DFQATT and CDR2 SNEGSKA (reference sequence). The CDR3 is 11 amino acids. This CDR3 is CSALQGNEQYF. CDR3 nucleotide sequence: TGCAGTGCTCTACAGGGTAACGAGCAGTACTTC.

This clonotype came up many times. The chain employs TRBV4-2 and TRBJ2-5, with 11 bases matching TRBD2. Germline CDR1 LGHNA, CDR2 YNFKEQ. The CDR3 has 16 amino acids. V lost 5 bases and J lost 3; bases outside the gene matches: 8. As DNA, the CDR3 is TGTGCCAGCAGCGCTTTAGCGGGGGGGATTAAAGAGACCCAGTACTTC. Amino acids: CASSALAGGIKETQYF.

This clonotype appeared many times. The rearrangement links TRBV24-1 to TRBJ2-5; D gene unclear. Between the trimmed V and J ends, which lost 3 bases and 3 bases, there was a span of 19 bases. CDR3 size: 17 residues. Looked up from germline, CDR1 is KGHDR and CDR2 is SFDVKD. CDR3 sequence reads: CATSDRTPGEPKETQYF. The CDR3 nucleotides read TGTGCCACCAGTGATCGTACACCCGGAGAACCCAAAGAGACCCAGTACTTC.

This clonotype was recorded at least ten times. The V call is TRBV20-1, the J call TRBJ1-5; maybe TRBD1 (6 bases). Per the germline V gene, CDR1 is DFQATT and CDR2 is SNEGSKA (reference sequence). CDR3 length equals 15 residues. Between the trimmed V and J ends, which lost 6 bases and 1 base, there was a span of 16 bases. The chain's CDR3 is CSAIVSQGSNQPQHF. CDR3 nucleotides: TGCAGTGCCATAGTCTCCCAGGGGAGCAATCAGCCCCAGCATTTT.

This clonotype was observed a single time. The rearrangement uses TRBV12-3 or TRBV12-4 and TRBJ2-7; D possibly corresponds to TRBD2 (6 bases). This CDR3 comprises 14 residues. Trimming stripped 3 bases from V and 5 bases from J, with 14 bases between. CDR3 sequence (DNA): TGTGCCAGCAGTTTCTACGGGAGTCACGACGAGCAGTACTTC. It is translated as CASSFYGSHDEQYF.